This T cell receptor (beta chain) originates from a study of regulatory and conventional T cells in RAG deficiency. As to this clone: Its antigen is not known.

Findings and caveats of the study: In Omenn syndrome, Treg and Tconv repertoires overlapped >90%. These Omenn syndrome Treg sorts may hold peripherally activated cells instead. Shannon entropy fell and Simpson indices rose in RAG-deficient patients.

This table comes from immunoSEQ multiplex PCR, and its TCRdb copy is limited to in-frame clones, with some not included. This table holds tens of thousands of clones, about 91% found once. The sample was also linked to a second study, of regulatory T cells. This second study notes: The PCR used 52 TRBV and 13 TRBJ primers.

The sequenced sample consisted of CD8+ T cells sorted from blood. The clonotype comes from a human donor in good health.

In nucleotides, the CDR3 is TGTGCCAGCAGCTTAGAGCCCAACACAGATACGCAGTATTTT. Encoded protein: CASSLEPNTDTQYF. The chain couples TRBV7-8 to TRBJ2-3; D remains ambiguous. Germline V lookup: CDR1 SGHVS, CDR2 FQNEAQ. The CDR3 totals 14 residues. Deletions cut 1 base from V and 2 bases from J, with 7 bases between.